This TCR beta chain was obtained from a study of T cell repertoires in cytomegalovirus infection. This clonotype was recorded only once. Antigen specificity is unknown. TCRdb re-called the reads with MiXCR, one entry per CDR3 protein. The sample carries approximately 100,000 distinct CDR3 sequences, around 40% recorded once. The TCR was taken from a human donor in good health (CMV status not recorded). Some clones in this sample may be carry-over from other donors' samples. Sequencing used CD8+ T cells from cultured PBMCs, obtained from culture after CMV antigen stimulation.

The CDR3 spells CASRPPNRVDGYTF. The DNA of the CDR3 is TGCGCCAGCAGACCCCCCAACAGGGTCGACGGCTACACCTTC. This chain uses TRBV4-1 with TRBJ1-2; D is perhaps TRBD1 (6 bases). V gave up 6 bases and J gave up 8 bases, with 19 bases separating them. Germline V gene sequence: CDR1 MGHRA, CDR2 YSYEKL. CDR3 length: 14 amino acids.